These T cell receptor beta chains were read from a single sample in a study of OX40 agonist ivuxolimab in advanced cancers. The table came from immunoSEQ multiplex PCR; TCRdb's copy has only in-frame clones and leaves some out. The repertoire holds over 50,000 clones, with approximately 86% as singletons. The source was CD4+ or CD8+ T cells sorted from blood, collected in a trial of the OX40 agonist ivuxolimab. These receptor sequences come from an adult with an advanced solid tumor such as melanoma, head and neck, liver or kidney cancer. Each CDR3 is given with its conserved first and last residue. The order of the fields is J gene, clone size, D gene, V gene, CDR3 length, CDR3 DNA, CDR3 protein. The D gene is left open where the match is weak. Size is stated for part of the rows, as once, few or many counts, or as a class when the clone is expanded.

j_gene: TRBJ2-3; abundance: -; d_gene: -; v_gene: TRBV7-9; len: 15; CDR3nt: TGTGCCAGCAGCTTGTTTGGAGCCAATGGGGATACGCAGTATTTT; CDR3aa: CASSLFGANGDTQYF
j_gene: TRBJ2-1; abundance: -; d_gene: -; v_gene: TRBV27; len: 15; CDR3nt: TGTGCCAGCAGTTTATTCGGAGTAAGGTCCAATGAGCAGTTCTTC; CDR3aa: CASSLFGVRSNEQFF
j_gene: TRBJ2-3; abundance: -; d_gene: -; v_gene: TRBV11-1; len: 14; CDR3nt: TGTGCCAGCAGCGGGAGAACGGGGACAGATACGCAGTATTTT; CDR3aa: CASSGRTGTDTQYF
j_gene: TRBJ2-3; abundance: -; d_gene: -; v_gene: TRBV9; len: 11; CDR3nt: TGTGCCAGCAGCTATACAGATACGCAGTATTTT; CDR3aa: CASSYTDTQYF
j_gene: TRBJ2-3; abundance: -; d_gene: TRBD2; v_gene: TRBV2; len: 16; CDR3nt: TGTGCCAGCAGTCGCGGACTAGCGGGAGGGGGGAGTACGCAGTATTTT; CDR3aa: CASSRGLAGGGSTQYF
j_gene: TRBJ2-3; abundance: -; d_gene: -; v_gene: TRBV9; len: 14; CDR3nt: TGTGCCAGCAGCCCCCGGGCCGCCTCAGATACGCAGTATTTT; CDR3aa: CASSPRAASDTQYF
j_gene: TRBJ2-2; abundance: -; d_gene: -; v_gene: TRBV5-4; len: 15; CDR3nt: TGTGCCAGCAGCTTGGAGGGGGGTTATACCGGGGAGCTGTTTTTT; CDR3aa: CASSLEGGYTGELFF
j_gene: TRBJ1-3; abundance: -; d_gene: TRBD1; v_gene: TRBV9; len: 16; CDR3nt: TGTGCCAGCAGCGTAGGGGACAGGGGAGATGGAAACACCATATATTTT; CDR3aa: CASSVGDRGDGNTIYF
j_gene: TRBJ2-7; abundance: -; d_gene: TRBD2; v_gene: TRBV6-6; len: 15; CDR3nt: TGTGCCAGCAGTTACTCCGGACTAGCGGGAGTGGAGCAGTACTTC; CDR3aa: CASSYSGLAGVEQYF
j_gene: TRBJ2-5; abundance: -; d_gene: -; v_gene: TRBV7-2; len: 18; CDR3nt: TGTGCCAGCAGCTTATGGCAGGGAGGGGGTGGAGAGGTGGAGACCCAGTACTTC; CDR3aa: CASSLWQGGGGEVETQYF
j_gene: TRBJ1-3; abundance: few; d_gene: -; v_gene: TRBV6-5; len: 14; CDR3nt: TGTGCCAGCAGTTACCTGGGGTCCGGAAACACCATATATTTT; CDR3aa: CASSYLGSGNTIYF
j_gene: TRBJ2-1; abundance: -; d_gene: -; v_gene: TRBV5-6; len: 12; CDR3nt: TGTGCCAGCAGCAGATGGGGGAATGAGCAGTTCTTC; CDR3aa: CASSRWGNEQFF
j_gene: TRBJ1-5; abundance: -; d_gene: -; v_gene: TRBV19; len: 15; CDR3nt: TGTGCCAGTAGTATAACGGGAGTTAGCAATCAGCCCCAGCATTTT; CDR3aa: CASSITGVSNQPQHF
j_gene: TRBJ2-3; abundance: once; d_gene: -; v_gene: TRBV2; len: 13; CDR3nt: TGTGCCAGCAGTGTGCAGCTCACAGATACGCAGTATTTT; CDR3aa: CASSVQLTDTQYF
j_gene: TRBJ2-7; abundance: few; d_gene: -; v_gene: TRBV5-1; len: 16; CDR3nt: TGCGCCAGCAGCTTGGCGGGGGGCAGGGGAGGTGGCGAGCAGTACTTC; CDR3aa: CASSLAGGRGGGEQYF
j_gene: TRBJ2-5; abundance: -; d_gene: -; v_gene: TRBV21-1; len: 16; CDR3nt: TGTGCCAGCAGCAGATGGGAACTGGATGCTCGTGAGACCCAGTACTTC; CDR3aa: CASSRWELDARETQYF
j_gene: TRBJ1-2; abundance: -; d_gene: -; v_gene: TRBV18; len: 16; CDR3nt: TGTGCCAGCTCACCACCTTATGAACCCGGGACATCGGGCTACACCTTC; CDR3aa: CASSPPYEPGTSGYTF
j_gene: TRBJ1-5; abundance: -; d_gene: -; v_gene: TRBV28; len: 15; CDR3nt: TGTGCCAGCAGTCCCCCCCGGGGGTCCAATCAGCCCCAGCATTTT; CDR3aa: CASSPPRGSNQPQHF
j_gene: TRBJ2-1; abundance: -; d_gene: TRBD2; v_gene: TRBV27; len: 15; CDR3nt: TGTGCCAGCAGTCCATTACTAGCGGGAGTGGTAGAGCAGTTCTTC; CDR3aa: CASSPLLAGVVEQFF
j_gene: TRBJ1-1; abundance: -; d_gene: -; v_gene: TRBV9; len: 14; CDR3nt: TGTGCCAGCAGCCCAGGGCGGATAAACACTGAAGCTTTCTTT; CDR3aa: CASSPGRINTEAFF
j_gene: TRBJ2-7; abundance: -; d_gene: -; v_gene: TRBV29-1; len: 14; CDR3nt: TGCAGCGTTGGGATACAGGGGACTTCGGACGAGCAGTACTTC; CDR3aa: CSVGIQGTSDEQYF
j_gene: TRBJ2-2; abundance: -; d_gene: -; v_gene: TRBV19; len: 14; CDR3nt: TGTGCCACTACGCCCAGCGTGAACACCGGGGAGCTGTTTTTT; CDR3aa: CATTPSVNTGELFF